This T cell receptor (beta chain) was documented in a study of molecular identifiers for immune sequencing clone quantification. Study background: Replicate experiments divided RNA from roughly 21,000 or 96,000 naive CD8 cells into five parts and sequenced four.

For bulk TCR libraries, previously described methods and listed TCR primers were used. TCRdb reprocessed the PCR reads with MiXCR, giving one entry per CDR3 protein. The table shows 60,000 to 65,000 distinct CDR3 sequences, with around 19% occurring only once. The ends lost 1 base at V and 1 base at J; junction bases unmatched: 7. The CDR3 consists of 17 residues. CDR1 and CDR2 (germline): LGHDT, YNNKEL (reference sequence). Ten or more counts support this clonotype. V gene TRBV3-1 combines with J gene TRBJ2-3; 8 bases match TRBD2. Sequencing was done on a sample of naive CD8+ T cells from blood, with Jurkat cell RNA spiked in. Subset here: FACS-sorted CD8+CD4-CCR7+CD45RA+ naive T cells. This clonotype was sampled from a human donor in good health. Some libraries in this study had Jurkat cell RNA spiked in. CDR3 sequence reads: CASSQVSGGPGTDTQYF. CDR3 nucleotide sequence: TGTGCCAGCAGCCAAGTCTCGGGAGGGCCGGGCACAGATACGCAGTATTTT.